Presented here are 5 T cell receptor beta chains from one specimen sequenced in a study of T cell responses to AZD1222 COVID-19 vaccine. Repertoires were generated with immunoSEQ multiplex PCR, while TCRdb's copy carries only in-frame clones and drops some. The data hold roughly 98,000 clones, with over 85% observed a single time. Specimen: peripheral blood, collected on day 0 of AZD1222 vaccination. These receptors were obtained from an adult in good health.

V is TRBV5-1 and J is TRBJ1-2, with a weak D call TRBD1 (6 bases). The V and J ends lost 0 bases and 3 bases respectively, with 9 bases between them. The germline V gene encodes CDR1 SGHRS and CDR2 YFSETQ. This CDR3 spans 14 amino acids. DNA of the CDR3: TGCGCCAGCAGCTTGGGGCAGGGGTACTATGGCTACACCTTC. Its translation is CASSLGQGYYGYTF.

This clone has a single count. V usage is TRBV12-3 or TRBV12-4 and J usage is TRBJ1-1, with 8 bases aligning to TRBD1. The CDR3 has 13 amino acids. The V segment lost 5 bases and the J segment 10 bases; nucleotides outside the gene matches: 9. CDR3: CASSRQGSVRAFF. The CDR3 DNA follows: TGTGCCAGCAGTAGACAGGGGTCGGTGAGAGCTTTCTTT.

The table lists this clone with a count of one. The chain is built from TRBV4-1 and TRBJ1-1, with no clear D. Germline loops: CDR1 MGHRA, CDR2 YSYEKL. The CDR3 has 16 amino acids. V gave up 1 base and J gave up 3 bases, with 15 bases separating them. The CDR3 loop is CASSQGHGPLDTEAFF. CDR3 in DNA: TGCGCCAGCAGCCAAGGACACGGACCTTTGGACACTGAAGCTTTCTTT.

The chain is built from TRBV7-6 and TRBJ1-4, with no clear D. The CDR3 is 14 amino acids. Germline V gene lookup returns CDR1 SGHVS and CDR2 FNYEAQ. V was clipped by 5 bases and J by 8 bases, with 15 bases between them. DNA of the CDR3: TGTGCCAGCAGCCATGGGTCCCGCGGGGAAAAACTGTTTTTT. Its protein is CASSHGSRGEKLFF.

The chain recombines TRBV7-6 with TRBJ2-6; D not certain. The length of the CDR3 is 15 residues. Germline V lookup: CDR1 SGHVS, CDR2 FNYEAQ. Trimming pared 4 bases from V and 0 bases from J, leaving 7 bases between. The DNA of the CDR3 is TGTGCCAGCAGCTCACACAGCTCTGGGGCCAACGTCCTGACTTTC. Its protein is CASSSHSSGANVLTF.